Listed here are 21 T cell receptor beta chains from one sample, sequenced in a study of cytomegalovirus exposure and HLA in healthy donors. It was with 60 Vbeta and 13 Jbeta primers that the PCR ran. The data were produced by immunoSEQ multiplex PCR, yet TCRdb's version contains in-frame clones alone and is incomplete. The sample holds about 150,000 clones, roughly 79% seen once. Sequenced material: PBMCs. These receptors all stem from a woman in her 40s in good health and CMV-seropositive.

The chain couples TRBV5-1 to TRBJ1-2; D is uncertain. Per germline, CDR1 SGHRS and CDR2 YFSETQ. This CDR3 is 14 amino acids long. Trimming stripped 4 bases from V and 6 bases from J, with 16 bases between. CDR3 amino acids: CASSEGSIDNGYTF. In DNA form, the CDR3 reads TGCGCCAGCAGCGAAGGGAGCATCGACAATGGCTACACCTTC.

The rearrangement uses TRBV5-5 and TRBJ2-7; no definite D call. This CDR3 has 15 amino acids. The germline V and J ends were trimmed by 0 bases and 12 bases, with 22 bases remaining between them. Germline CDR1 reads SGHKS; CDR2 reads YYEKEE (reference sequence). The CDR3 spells CASSLGVGWNFSRYF. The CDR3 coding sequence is TGTGCCAGCAGCTTGGGGGTCGGGTGGAATTTTAGTCGGTACTTC.

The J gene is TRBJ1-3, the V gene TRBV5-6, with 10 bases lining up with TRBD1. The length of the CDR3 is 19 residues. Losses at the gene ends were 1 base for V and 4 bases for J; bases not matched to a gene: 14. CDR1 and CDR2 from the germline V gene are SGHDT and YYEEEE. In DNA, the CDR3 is TGTGCCAGCAGCTTGCACCGGGACAGGGGATTTCTGGCCGGAAACACCATATATTTT. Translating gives CASSLHRDRGFLAGNTIYF.

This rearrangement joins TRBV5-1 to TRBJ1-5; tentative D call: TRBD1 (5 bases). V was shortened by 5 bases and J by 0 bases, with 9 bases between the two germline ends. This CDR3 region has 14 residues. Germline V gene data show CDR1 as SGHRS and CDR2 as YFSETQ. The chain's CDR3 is CASRSDSSNQPQHF. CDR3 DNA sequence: TGCGCCAGCAGATCCGACAGTAGCAATCAGCCCCAGCATTTT.

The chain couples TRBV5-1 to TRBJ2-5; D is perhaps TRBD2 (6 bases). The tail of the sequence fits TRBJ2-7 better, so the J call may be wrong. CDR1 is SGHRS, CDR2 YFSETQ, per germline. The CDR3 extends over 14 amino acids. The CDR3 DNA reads TGCGCCAGCAGCTTCCGGGGGAACCGGTACGAGCAGTACTTC. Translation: CASSFRGNRYEQYF.

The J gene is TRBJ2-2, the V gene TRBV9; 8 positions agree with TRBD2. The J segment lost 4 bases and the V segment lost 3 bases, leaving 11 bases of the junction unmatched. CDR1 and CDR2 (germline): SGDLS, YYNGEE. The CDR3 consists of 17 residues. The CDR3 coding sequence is TGTGCCAGCAGCGCCCACTCCGGCGGGGGGCTCACCGGGGAGCTGTTTTTT. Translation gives CASSAHSGGGLTGELFF.

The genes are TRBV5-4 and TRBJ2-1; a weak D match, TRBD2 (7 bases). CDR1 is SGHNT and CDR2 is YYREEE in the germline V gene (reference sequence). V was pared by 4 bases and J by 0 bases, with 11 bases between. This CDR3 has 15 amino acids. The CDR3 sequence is CASSEGGASYNEQFF. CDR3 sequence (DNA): TGTGCCAGCAGCGAAGGGGGGGCCTCCTACAATGAGCAGTTCTTC.

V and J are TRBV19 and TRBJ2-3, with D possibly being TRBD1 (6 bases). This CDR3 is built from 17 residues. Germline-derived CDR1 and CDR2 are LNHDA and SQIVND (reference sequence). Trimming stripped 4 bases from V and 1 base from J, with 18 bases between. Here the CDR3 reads CASSKLSTGPGTDTQYF. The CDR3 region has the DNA TGTGCCAGTAGTAAGCTCTCGACAGGACCTGGCACAGATACGCAGTATTTT.

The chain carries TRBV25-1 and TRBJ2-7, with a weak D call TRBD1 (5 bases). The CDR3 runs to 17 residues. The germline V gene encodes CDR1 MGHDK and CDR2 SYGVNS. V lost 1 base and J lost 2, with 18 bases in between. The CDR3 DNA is TGTGCCAGCAGTGAATGGGGCCCGGCAGCTACAACCTACGAGCAGTACTTC. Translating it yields CASSEWGPAATTYEQYF.

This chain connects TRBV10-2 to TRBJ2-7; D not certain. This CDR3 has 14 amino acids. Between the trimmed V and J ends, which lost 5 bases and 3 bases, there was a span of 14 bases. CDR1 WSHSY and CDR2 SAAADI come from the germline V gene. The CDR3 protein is CASSNLQSLYEQYF. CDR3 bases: TGCGCCAGCAGTAATCTACAGTCACTCTACGAGCAGTACTTC.

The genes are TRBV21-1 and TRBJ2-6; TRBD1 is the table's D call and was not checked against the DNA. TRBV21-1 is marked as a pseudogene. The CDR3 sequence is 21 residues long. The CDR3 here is CASSKGPKTGGIRSGANVLTF. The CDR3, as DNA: TGTGCCAGCAGCAAAGGGCCGAAGACAGGGGGCATACGCTCTGGGGCCAACGTCCTGACTTTC.

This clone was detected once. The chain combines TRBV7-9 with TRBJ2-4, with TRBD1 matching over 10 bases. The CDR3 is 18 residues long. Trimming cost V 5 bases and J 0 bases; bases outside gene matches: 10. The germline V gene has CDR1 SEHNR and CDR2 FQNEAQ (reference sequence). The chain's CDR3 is CASSPLGQGLLAKNIQYF. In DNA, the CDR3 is TGTGCCAGCAGCCCGCTGGGACAGGGGTTACTAGCCAAAAACATTCAGTACTTC.

The CDR3 here is CASSFTGALGELFF. The CDR3 nucleotides read TGTGCCAGCAGTTTTACAGGGGCCTTAGGGGAGCTGTTTTTT. The chain uses TRBV2 and TRBJ2-2; the match to TRBD1 covers 7 bases. The germline gives CDR1 SNHLY, CDR2 FYNNEI. The CDR3 runs to 14 residues. V was pared by 5 bases and J by 8 bases, with 8 bases of the junction left unmatched.

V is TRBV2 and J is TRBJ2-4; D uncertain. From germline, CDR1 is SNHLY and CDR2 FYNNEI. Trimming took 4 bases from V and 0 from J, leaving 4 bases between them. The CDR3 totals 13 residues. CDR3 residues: CASSALAKNIQYF. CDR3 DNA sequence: TGTGCCAGCAGTGCCCTAGCCAAAAACATTCAGTACTTC.

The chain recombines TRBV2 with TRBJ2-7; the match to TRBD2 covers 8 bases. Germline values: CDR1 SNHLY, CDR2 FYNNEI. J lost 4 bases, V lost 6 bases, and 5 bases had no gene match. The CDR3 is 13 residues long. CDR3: CASSGLAIYEQYF. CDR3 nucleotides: TGTGCCAGCAGCGGACTAGCAATTTACGAGCAGTACTTC.

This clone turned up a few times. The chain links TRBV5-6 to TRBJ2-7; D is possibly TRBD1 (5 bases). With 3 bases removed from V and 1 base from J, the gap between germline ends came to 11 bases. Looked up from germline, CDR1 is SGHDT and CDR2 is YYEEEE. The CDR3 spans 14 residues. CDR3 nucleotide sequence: TGTGCCAGCAGCTATAGGGGCATTTCCTACGAGCAGTACTTC. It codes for CASSYRGISYEQYF. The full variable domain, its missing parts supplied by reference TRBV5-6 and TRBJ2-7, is DAGVTQSPTHLIKTRGQQVTLRCSPKSGHDTVSWYQQALGQGPQFIFQYYEEEERQRGNFPDRFSGHQFPNYSSELNVNALLLGDSALYLCASSYRGISYEQYFGPGTRLTVT.

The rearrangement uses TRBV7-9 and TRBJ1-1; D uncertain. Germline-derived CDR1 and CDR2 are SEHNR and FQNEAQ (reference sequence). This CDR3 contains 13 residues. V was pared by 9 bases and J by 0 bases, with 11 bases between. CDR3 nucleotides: TGTGCCAGTCGGTCACAGATGAACACTGAAGCTTTCTTT. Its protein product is CASRSQMNTEAFF.

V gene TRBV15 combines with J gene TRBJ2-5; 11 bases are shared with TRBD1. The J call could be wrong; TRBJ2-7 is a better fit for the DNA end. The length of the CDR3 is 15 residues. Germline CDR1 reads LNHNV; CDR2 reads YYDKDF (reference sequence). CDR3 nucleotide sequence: TGTGCCACCAGCATCCGGACAGGGGGCGCGTACGAGCAGTACTTC. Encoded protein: CATSIRTGGAYEQYF.

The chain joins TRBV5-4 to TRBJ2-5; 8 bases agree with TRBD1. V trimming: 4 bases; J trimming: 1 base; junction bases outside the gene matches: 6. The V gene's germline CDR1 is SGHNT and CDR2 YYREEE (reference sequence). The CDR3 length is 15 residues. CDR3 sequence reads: CASSQWTGPQETQYF. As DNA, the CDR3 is TGTGCCAGCAGCCAATGGACAGGGCCCCAAGAGACCCAGTACTTC.

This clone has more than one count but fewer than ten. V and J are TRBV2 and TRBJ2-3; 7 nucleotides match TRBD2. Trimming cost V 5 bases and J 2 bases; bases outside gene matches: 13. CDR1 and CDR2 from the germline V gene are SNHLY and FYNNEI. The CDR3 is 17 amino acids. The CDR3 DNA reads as TGTGCCAGCAGTCGTGTAAGCCTCCGGGGGGTCACAGATACGCAGTATTTT. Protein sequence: CASSRVSLRGVTDTQYF.

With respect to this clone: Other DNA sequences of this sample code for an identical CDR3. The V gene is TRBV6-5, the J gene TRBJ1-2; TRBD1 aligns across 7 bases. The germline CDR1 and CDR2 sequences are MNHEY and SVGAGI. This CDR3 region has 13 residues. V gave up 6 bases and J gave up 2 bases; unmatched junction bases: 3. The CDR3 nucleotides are TGTGCCAGCAGCCAGGGGGAGAACTATGGCTACACCTTC. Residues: CASSQGENYGYTF.